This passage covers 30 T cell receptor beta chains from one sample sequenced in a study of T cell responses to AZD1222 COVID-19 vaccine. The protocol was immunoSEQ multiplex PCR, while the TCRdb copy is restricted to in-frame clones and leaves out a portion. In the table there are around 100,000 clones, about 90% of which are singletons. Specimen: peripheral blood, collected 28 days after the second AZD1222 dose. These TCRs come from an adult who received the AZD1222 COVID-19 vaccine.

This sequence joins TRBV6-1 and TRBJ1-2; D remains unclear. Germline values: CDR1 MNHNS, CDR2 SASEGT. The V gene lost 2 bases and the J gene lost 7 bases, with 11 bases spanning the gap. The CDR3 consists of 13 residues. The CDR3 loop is CASSEPAGVGYTF. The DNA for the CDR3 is TGTGCCAGCAGTGAACCGGCGGGTGTTGGCTACACCTTC.

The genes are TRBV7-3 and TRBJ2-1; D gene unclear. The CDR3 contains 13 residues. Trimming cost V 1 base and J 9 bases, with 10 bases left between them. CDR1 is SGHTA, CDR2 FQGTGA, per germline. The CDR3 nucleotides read TGTGCCAGCAGCTTAAATGAAGGGCTTGAGCAGTTCTTC. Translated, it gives CASSLNEGLEQFF. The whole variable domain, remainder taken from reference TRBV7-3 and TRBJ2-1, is GAGVSQTPSNKVTEKGKYVELRCDPISGHTALYWYRQSLGQGPEFLIYFQGTGAADDSGLPNDRFFAVRPEGSVSTLKIQRTERGDSAVYLCASSLNEGLEQFFGPGTRLTVL.

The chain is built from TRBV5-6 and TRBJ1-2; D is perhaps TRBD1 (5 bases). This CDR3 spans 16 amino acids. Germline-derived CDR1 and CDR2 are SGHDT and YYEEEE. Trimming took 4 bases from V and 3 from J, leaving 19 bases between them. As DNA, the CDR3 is TGTGCCAGCAGCCTTTTAGGGGCAGGAGGGGACTATGGCTACACCTTC. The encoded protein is CASSLLGAGGDYGYTF.

The CDR3 DNA reads as TGTGCCAGCAGACCCGGGACAGGAAGCAATCAGCCCCAGCATTTT. It specifies CASRPGTGSNQPQHF. V is TRBV6-5 and J is TRBJ1-5; 8 nucleotides align to TRBD1. From germline, CDR1 is MNHEY and CDR2 SVGAGI. This CDR3 spans 15 amino acids. The ends lost 6 bases at V and 1 base at J; junction bases unmatched: 5.

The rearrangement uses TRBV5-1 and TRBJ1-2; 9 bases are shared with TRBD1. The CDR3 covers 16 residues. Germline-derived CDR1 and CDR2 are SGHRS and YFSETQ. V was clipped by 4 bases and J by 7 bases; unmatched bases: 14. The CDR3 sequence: CASSLSATGTGFGYTF. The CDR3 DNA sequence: TGCGCCAGCAGCCTTTCCGCTACCGGGACAGGGTTTGGCTACACCTTC. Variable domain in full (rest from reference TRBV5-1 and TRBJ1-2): KAGVTQTPRYLIKTRGQQVTLSCSPISGHRSVSWYQQTPGQGLQFLFEYFSETQRNKGNFPGRFSGRQFSNSRSEMNVSTLELGDSALYLCASSLSATGTGFGYTFGSGTRLTVV.

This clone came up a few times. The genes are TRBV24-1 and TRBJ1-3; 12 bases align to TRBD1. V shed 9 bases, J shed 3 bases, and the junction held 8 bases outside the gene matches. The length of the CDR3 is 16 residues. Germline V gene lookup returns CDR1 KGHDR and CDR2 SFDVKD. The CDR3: CATPRDRGLVGNTIYF. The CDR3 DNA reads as TGTGCCACCCCGCGGGACAGGGGGCTTGTTGGAAACACCATATATTTT.

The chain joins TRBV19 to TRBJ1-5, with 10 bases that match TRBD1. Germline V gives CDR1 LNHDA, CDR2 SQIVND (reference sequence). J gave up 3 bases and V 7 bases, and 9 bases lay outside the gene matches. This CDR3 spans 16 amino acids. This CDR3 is CASTLDRGGPNQPQHF. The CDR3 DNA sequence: TGTGCCAGTACCTTGGACAGGGGGGGTCCCAATCAGCCCCAGCATTTT.

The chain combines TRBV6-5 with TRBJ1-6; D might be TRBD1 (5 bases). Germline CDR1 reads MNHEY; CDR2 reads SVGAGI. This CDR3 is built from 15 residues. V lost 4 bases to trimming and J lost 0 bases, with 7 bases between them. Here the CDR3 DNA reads TGTGCCAGCAGTTTTCAGGGCTCCTATAATTCACCCCTCCACTTT. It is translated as CASSFQGSYNSPLHF.

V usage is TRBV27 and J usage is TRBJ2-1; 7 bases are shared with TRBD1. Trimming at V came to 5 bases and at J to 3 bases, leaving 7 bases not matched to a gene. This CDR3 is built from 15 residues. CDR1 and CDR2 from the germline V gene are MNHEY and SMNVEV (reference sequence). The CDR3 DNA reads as TGTGCCAGCAGTCCCAGGGGGTCGGGCTACAATGAGCAGTTCTTC. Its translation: CASSPRGSGYNEQFF.

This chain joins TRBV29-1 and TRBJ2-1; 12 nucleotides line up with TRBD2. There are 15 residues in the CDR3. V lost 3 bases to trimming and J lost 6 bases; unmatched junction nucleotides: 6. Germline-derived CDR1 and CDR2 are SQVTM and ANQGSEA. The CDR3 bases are TGCAGCGTTGACGAGCTAGCGGGAGGGCTCAATGAGCAGTTCTTC. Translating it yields CSVDELAGGLNEQFF.

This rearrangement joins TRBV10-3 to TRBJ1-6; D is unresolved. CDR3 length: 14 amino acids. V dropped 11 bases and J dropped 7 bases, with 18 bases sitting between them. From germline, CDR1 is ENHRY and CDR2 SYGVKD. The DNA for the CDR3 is TGTGCCTCCCGGTCGGGGAACTTAAATTCACCCCTCCACTTT. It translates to CASRSGNLNSPLHF.

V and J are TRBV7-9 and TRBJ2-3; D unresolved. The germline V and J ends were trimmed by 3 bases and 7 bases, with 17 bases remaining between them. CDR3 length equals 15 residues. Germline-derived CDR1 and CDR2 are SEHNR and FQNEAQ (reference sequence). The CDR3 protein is CASSFVEKQSHTQYF. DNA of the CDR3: TGTGCCAGCAGCTTTGTCGAGAAACAGAGTCATACGCAGTATTTT.

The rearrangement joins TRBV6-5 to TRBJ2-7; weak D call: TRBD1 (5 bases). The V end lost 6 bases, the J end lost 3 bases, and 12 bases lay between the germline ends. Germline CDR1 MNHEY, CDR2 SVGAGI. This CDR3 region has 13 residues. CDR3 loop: CASSPDKYYEQYF. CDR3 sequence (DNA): TGTGCCAGCAGCCCGGACAAGTACTACGAGCAGTACTTC.

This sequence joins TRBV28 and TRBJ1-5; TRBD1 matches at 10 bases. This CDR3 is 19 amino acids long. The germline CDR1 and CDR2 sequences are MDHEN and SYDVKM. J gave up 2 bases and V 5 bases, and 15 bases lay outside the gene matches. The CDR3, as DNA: TGTGCCAGCAGTCTACCGGGACAGGGGATTTCTGGGGGCAATCAGCCCCAGCATTTT. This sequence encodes CASSLPGQGISGGNQPQHF.

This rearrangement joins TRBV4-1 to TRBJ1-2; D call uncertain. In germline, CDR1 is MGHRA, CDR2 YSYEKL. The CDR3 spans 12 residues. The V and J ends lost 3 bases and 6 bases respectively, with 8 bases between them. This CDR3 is CASSHQSDGYTF. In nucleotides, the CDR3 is TGCGCCAGCAGCCACCAAAGCGATGGCTACACCTTC.

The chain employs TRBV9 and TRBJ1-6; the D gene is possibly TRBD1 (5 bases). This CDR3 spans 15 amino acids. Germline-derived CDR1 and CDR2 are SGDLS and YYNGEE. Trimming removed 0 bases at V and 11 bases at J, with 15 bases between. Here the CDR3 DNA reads TGTGCCAGCAGCGTAGGGCCAGGGCCACGAGCACCCCTCCACTTT. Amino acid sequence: CASSVGPGPRAPLHF.

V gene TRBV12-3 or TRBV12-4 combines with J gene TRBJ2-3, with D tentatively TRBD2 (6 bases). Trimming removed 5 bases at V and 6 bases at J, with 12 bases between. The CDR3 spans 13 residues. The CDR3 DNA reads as TGTGCCAGCAGTCGGGACTTCCTGGATACGCAGTATTTT. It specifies CASSRDFLDTQYF.

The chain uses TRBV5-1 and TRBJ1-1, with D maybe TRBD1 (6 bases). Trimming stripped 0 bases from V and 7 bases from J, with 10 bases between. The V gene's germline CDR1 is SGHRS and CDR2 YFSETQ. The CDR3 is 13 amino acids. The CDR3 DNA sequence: TGCGCCAGCAGCTTGGCTGACAGGCTTGAAGCTTTCTTT. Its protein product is CASSLADRLEAFF.

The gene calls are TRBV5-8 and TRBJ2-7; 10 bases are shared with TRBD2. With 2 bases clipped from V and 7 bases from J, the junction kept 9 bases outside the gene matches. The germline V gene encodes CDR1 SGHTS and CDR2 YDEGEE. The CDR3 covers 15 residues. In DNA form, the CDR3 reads TGTGCCAGCAGCTTCGTGACTAGCGGGTCCAGGGAGCAGTACTTC. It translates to CASSFVTSGSREQYF.

CDR3 DNA: TGCGCCAGCAGCTTGGCCTTACTAGCGGGAAGCAATGAGCAGTTCTTC. Translation: CASSLALLAGSNEQFF. The chain recombines TRBV5-1 with TRBJ2-1; 10 bases map to TRBD2. The CDR3 loop spans 16 amino acids. The V gene's germline CDR1 is SGHRS and CDR2 YFSETQ. V shed 0 bases, J shed 6 bases, and the junction held 6 bases outside the gene matches.

This CDR3 reads CASGGGTGVQETQYF. CDR3 DNA: TGTGCCAGCGGGGGGGGGACGGGGGTCCAAGAGACCCAGTACTTC. The chain has TRBV9 and TRBJ2-5, with 7 bases fitting TRBD2. In germline, CDR1 is SGDLS, CDR2 YYNGEE. Trimming removed 7 bases from V and 1 base from J; junction bases left unmatched: 10. This CDR3 region has 15 residues. Full variable domain (missing parts from reference TRBV9 and TRBJ2-5): DSGVTQTPKHLITATGQRVTLRCSPRSGDLSVYWYQQSLDQGLQFLIQYYNGEERAKGNILERFSAQQFPDLHSELNLSSLELGDSALYFCASGGGTGVQETQYFGPGTRLLVL.

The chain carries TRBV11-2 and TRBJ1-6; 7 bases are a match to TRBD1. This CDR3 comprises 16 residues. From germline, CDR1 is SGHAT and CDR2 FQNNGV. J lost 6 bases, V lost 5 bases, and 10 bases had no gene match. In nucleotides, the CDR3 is TGTGCCAGCAGCCAAAAGACAGGGCCCTCTAATTCACCCCTCCACTTT. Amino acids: CASSQKTGPSNSPLHF.

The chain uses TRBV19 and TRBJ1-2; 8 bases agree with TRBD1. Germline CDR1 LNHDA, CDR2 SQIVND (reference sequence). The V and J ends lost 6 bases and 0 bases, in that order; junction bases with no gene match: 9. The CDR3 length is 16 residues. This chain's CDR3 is CASRTRGPRTNYGYTF. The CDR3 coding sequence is TGTGCCAGTAGAACCAGGGGGCCGAGAACTAACTATGGCTACACCTTC.

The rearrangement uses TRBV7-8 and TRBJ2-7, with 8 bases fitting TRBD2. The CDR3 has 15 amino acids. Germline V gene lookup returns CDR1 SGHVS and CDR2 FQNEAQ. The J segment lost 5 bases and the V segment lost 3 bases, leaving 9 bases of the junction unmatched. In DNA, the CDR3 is TGTGCCAGCAGCTTTGGGACTAGTCTTTCCGACGAGCAGTACTTC. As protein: CASSFGTSLSDEQYF.

CDR3 region: CAWTSSGYNEQFF. As DNA, the CDR3 is TGTGCCTGGACGTCTAGCGGATACAATGAGCAGTTCTTC. This chain connects TRBV30 to TRBJ2-1; 7 nucleotides agree with TRBD2. The trim removed 4 bases at V and 4 bases at J, leaving 4 bases unmatched. CDR3 size: 13 residues. Germline V lookup: CDR1 GTSNPN, CDR2 SVGIG (reference sequence).

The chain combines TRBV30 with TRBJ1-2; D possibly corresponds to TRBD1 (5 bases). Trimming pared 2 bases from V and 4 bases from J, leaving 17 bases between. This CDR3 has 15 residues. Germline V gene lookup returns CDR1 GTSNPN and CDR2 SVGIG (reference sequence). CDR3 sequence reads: CAWSLLSGVSYGYTF. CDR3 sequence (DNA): TGTGCCTGGAGTCTATTATCGGGGGTGAGCTATGGCTACACCTTC. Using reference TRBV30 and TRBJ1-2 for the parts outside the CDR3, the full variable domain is SQTIHQWPATLVQPVGSPLSLECTVEGTSNPNLYWYRQAAGRGLQLLFYSVGIGQISSEVPQNLSASRPQDRQFILSSKKLLLSDSGFYLCAWSLLSGVSYGYTFGSGTRLTVV.

The CDR3 protein is CASSRSAPSSYNEQFF. The DNA of the CDR3 is TGCGCCAGCAGCCGGTCGGCTCCCAGCTCCTACAATGAGCAGTTCTTC. The chain combines TRBV5-1 with TRBJ2-1, with D unclear. The CDR3 has 16 amino acids. V shed 4 bases and J shed 0 bases, with 14 bases lying between them. The germline V gene encodes CDR1 SGHRS and CDR2 YFSETQ.

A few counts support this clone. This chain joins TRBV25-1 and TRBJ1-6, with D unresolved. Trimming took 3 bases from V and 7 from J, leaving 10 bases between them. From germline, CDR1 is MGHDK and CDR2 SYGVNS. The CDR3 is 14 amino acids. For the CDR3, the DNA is TGTGCCAGCAGTGACTCCCGAGGGAATTCACCCCTCCACTTT. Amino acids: CASSDSRGNSPLHF.

The DNA of the CDR3 is TGTGCCAGCAGCCCCGGAATCGTCAATGAGCAGTTCTTC. Translated: CASSPGIVNEQFF. The chain employs TRBV3-1 (or the pseudogene TRBV3-2) and TRBJ2-1; D gene uncertain. The V end was cut by 4 bases, the J end by 6 bases, with 10 bases between. The CDR3 is 13 residues long. Germline lookup yields CDR1 LGHDT and CDR2 YNNKEL (reference sequence).

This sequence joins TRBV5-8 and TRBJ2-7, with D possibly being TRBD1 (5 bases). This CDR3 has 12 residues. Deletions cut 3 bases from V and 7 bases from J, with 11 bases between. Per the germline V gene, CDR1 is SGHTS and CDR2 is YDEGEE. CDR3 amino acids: CASSYIQGEQYF. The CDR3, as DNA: TGTGCCAGCAGCTATATTCAGGGTGAGCAGTACTTC.